This T cell receptor beta chain appears in the sequencing data of a study of post-analysis software for immune sequencing data. Study-level background: Relapsing-remitting, secondary progressive and progressive-relapsing forms of multiple sclerosis all featured among disease courses. Study-wide points: Patients carried a handful of TRBV segments more frequently than controls did, and TRBV5-6, TRBV5-1 and TRBV20-1 were among them. By F measure, samples from a shared preparation batch strongly co-clustered. Significantly lower normalized Chao1 diversity was found in patients with multiple sclerosis relative to controls.

This clonotype has only a few counts. The antigen remains unidentified. TCR beta cDNA libraries included unique molecular identifiers. TCRdb reprocessed the PCR reads via MiXCR and lists one record per CDR3 protein. The repertoire holds 750,000 to 950,000 distinct CDR3 sequences, with under 70% as singletons. Trimming left V 1 base short and J 6 bases short, with 6 bases between. CDR3 length: 13 amino acids. From germline, CDR1 is SGHTA and CDR2 FQGTGA. V usage is TRBV7-3 and J usage is TRBJ2-2, with D possibly being TRBD1 or TRBD2 (5 bases each). Material: blood. The TCR originated in a girl aged 5-17 years with multiple sclerosis. CDR3 protein: CASSLMGAGELFF. CDR3 DNA sequence: TGTGCCAGCAGCTTAATGGGGGCCGGGGAGCTGTTTTTT.